This TCR beta chain originates from a study of cytomegalovirus exposure and HLA in healthy donors. Trimming pared 4 bases from V and 15 bases from J, leaving 8 bases between. The germline V gene has CDR1 SGDLS and CDR2 YYNGEE. The CDR3 length is 9 residues. Both 60 Vbeta primers and 13 Jbeta primers went into the PCR. Clones were read by immunoSEQ multiplex PCR, and TCRdb kept only the in-frame ones, dropping some. The profile shows under 200,000 clones, around 77% of them singletons. The origin of this receptor is a man between 60 and 75 years old in good health and CMV-seronegative. This chain connects TRBV9 to TRBJ2-1; D gene uncertain. The sequencing input was PBMCs. Here the CDR3 reads CASSPGRFF. CDR3 sequence (DNA): TGTGCCAGCAGCCCAGGTCGGTTCTTC.